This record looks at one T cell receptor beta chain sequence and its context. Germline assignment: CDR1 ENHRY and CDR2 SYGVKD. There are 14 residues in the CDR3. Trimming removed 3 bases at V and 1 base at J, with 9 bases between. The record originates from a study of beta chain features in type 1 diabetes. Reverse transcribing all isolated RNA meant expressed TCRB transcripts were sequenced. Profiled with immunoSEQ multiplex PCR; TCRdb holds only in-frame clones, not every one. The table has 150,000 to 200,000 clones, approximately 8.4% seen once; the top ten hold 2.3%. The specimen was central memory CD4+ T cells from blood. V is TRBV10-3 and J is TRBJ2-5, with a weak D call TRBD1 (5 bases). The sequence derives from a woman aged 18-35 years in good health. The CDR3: CAISESQGQETQYF. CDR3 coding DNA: TGTGCCATCAGTGAATCCCAGGGCCAAGAGACCCAGTACTTC.